At least ten counts were recorded for the clone carrying this TCR beta chain. Its matching antigen is unknown. The data belong to a study of T-cell reconstitution after alpha-beta-depleted transplantation in children. General observations from the study: High day-60 TCRbeta diversity in some patients came from surviving recipient T cells and thymic progenitors. Counts and diversity of T cells one year after transplant came mostly from newly produced T cells. Reported findings indicate that, about two months after transplant, alpha-beta T cells came from several hundred expanded clones, which were derived from non-depleted graft cells.

The germline V gene has CDR1 MGHDK and CDR2 SYGVNS. The trim removed 4 bases at V and 3 bases at J, leaving 6 bases unmatched. This CDR3 has 15 amino acids. The TCRbeta library incorporated unique molecular identifiers. TCRdb independently ran MiXCR on the PCR reads; one entry per CDR3 protein. The repertoire includes about 600,000 distinct CDR3 sequences, 10% to 15% of them detected once, and over 2% sits in the top ten. The chain uses TRBV25-1 and TRBJ2-1, with 7 bases identical to TRBD1. This clonotype was sampled from a male patient between 5 and 17 years old who had a stem cell transplant for acute myeloid leukemia, so the T cells may come from the graft donor. This specimen consisted of PBMCs, mostly from graft donor cells, obtained 360 days after TCRalphabeta/CD19-depleted stem cell transplant. For the CDR3, the DNA is TGTGCCAGCAGTGCTTTGACAGGGATCTACAATGAGCAGTTCTTC. Its translation: CASSALTGIYNEQFF.